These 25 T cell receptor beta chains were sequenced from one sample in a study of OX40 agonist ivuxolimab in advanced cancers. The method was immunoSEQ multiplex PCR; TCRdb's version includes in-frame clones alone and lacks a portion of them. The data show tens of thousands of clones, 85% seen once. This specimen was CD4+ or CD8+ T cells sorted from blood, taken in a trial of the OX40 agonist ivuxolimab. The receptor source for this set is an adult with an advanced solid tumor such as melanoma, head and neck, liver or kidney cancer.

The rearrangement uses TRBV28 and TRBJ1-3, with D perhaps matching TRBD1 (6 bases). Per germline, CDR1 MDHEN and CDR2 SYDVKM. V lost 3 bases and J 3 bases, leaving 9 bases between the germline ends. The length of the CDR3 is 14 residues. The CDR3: CASSLTGNGNTIYF. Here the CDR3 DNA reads TGTGCCAGCAGTTTGACAGGCAATGGAAACACCATATATTTT.

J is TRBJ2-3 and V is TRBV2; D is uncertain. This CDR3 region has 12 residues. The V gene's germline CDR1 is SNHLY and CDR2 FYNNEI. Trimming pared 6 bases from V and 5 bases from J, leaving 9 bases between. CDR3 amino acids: CASRNGVDTQYF. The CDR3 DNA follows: TGTGCCAGCAGAAACGGTGTAGATACGCAGTATTTT.

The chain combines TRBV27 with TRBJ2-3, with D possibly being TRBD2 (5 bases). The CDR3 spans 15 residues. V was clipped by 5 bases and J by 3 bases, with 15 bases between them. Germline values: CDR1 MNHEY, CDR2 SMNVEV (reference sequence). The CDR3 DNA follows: TGTGCCAGCAGTCCCGTGCAGAGACTAACAGATACGCAGTATTTT. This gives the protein CASSPVQRLTDTQYF.

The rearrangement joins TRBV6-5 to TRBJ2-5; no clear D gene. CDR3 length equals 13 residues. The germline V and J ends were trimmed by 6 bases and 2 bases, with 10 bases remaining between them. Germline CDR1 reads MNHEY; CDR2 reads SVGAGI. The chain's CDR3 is CASRNGPQETQYF. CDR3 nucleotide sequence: TGTGCCAGCAGAAACGGACCACAAGAGACCCAGTACTTC.

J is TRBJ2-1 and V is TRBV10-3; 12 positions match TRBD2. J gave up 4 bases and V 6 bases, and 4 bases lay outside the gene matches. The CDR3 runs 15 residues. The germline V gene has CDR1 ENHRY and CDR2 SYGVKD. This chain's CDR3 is CAIRSGTSGYNEQFF. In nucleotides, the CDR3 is TGTGCCATCAGGAGCGGGACTAGCGGGTACAATGAGCAGTTCTTC.

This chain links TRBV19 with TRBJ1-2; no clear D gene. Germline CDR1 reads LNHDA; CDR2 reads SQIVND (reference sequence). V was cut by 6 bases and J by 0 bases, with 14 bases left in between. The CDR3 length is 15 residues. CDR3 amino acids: CASRPQAGANYGYTF. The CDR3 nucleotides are TGTGCCAGTAGACCCCAGGCAGGCGCTAACTATGGCTACACCTTC.

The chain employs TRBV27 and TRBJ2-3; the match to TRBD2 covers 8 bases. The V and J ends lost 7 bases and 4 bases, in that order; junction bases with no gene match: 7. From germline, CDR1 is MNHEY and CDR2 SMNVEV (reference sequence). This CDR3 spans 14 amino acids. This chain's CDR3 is CASKPRGGADTQYF. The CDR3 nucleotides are TGTGCCAGCAAGCCCCGGGGGGGTGCAGATACGCAGTATTTT.

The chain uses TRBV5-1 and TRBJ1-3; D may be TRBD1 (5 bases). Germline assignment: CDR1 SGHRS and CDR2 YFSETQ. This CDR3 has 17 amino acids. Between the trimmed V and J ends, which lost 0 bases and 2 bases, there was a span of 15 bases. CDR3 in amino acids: CASSLDPSRAAGNTIYF. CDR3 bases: TGCGCCAGCAGCTTGGACCCCAGCAGGGCGGCTGGAAACACCATATATTTT.

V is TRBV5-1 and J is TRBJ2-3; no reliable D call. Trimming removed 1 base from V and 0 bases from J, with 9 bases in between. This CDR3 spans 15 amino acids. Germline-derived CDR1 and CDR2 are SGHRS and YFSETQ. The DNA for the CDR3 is TGCGCCAGCAGCTTGCTGAGTTCTAGCACAGATACGCAGTATTTT. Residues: CASSLLSSSTDTQYF.

The CDR3: CASSEPPGWRQDEQFF. The DNA for the CDR3 is TGTGCCAGCAGTGAACCTCCCGGGTGGCGGCAGGATGAGCAGTTCTTC. This chain links TRBV2 with TRBJ2-1, with no clear D. Germline-derived CDR1 and CDR2 are SNHLY and FYNNEI. Trimming took off 2 bases at V and 8 bases at J, with 19 bases between the two ends. The CDR3 covers 16 residues.

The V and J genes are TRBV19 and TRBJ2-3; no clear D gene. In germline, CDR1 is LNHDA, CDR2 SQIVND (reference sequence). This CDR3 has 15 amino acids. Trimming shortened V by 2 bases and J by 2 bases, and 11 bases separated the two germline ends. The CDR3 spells CASSIRLTSTDTQYF. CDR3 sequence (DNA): TGTGCCAGTAGTATACGATTGACCTCCACAGATACGCAGTATTTT.

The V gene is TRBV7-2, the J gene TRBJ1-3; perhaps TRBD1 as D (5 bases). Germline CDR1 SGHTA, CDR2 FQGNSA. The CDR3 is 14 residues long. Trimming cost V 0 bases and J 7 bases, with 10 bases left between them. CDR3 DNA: TGTGCCAGCAGCTTAGCCGCAGGGACCAACACCATATATTTT. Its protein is CASSLAAGTNTIYF.

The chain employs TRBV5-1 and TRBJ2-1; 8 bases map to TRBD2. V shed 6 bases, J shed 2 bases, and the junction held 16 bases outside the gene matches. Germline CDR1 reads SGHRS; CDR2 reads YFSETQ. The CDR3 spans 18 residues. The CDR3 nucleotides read TGCGCCAGCAACCTTGCGAGTGTACGGGAGGGCACCTACAATGAGCAGTTCTTC. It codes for CASNLASVREGTYNEQFF.

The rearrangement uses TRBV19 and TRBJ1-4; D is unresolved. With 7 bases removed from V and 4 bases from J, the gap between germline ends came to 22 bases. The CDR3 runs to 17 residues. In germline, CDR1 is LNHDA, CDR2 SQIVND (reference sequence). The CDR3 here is CASTSRYTGSLNEKLFF. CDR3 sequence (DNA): TGTGCCAGTACCTCCCGCTACACGGGCTCCCTTAATGAAAAACTGTTTTTT. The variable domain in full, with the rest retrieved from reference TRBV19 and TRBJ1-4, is DGGITQSPKYLFRKEGQNVTLSCEQNLNHDAMYWYRQDPGQGLRLIYYSQIVNDFQKGDIAEGYSVSREKKESFPLTVTSAQKNPTAFYLCASTSRYTGSLNEKLFFGSGTQLSVL.

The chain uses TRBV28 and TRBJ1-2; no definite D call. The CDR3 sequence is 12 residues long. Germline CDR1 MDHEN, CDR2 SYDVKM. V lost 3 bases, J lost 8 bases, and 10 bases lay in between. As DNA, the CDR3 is TGTGCCAGCAGTTTTTATGGGAGCGGCTACACCTTC. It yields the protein CASSFYGSGYTF.

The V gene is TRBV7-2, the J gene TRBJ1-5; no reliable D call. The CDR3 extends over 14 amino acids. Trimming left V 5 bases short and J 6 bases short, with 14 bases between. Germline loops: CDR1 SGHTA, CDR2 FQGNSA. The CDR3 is CASSPGPLPQPQHF. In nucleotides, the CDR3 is TGTGCCAGCAGCCCAGGACCGCTCCCTCAGCCCCAGCATTTT.

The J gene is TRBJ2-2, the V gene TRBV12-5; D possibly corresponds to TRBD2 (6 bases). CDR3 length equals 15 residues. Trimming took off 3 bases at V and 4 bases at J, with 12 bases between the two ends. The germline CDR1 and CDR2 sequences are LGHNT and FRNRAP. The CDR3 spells CASGFGGAATGELFF. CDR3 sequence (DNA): TGTGCTAGTGGTTTCGGCGGGGCGGCCACCGGGGAGCTGTTTTTT. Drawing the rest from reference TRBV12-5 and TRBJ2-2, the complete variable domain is DARVTQTPRHKVTEMGQEVTMRCQPILGHNTVFWYRQTMMQGLELLAYFRNRAPLDDSGMPKDRFSAEMPDATLATLKIQPSEPRDSAVYFCASGFGGAATGELFFGEGSRLTVL.

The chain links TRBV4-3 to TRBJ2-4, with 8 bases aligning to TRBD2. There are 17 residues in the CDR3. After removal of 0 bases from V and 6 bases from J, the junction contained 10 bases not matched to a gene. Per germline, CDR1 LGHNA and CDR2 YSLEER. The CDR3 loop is CASSQEFWSGRINIQYF. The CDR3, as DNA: TGCGCCAGCAGCCAAGAATTTTGGAGCGGGAGAATAAACATTCAGTACTTC.

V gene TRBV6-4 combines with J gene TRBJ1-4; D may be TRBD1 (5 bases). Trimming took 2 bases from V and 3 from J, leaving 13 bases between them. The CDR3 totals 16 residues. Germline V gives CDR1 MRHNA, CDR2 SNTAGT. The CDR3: CASSDQAGAANEKLFF. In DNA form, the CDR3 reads TGTGCCAGCAGTGACCAAGCCGGGGCGGCTAATGAAAAACTGTTTTTT.

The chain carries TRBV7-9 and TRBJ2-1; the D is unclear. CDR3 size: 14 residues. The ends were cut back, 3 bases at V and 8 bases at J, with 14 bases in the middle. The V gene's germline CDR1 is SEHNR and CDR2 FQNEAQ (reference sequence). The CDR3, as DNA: TGTGCCAGCAGCTTCTTAACGATCGCCGATGAGCAGTTCTTC. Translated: CASSFLTIADEQFF.

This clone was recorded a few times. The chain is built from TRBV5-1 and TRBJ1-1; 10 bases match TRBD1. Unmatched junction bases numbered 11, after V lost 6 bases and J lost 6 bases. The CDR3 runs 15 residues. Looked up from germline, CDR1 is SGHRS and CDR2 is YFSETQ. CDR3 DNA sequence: TGCGCCAGCACCTTACGGGACAGGGGAGGCGCTGAAGCTTTCTTT. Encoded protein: CASTLRDRGGAEAFF.

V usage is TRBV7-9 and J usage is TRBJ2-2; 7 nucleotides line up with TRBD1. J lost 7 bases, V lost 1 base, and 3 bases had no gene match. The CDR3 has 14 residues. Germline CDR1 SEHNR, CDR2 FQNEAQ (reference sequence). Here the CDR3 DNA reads TGTGCCAGCAGCTTAGGACAGGGAATCGGGGAGCTGTTTTTT. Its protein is CASSLGQGIGELFF.

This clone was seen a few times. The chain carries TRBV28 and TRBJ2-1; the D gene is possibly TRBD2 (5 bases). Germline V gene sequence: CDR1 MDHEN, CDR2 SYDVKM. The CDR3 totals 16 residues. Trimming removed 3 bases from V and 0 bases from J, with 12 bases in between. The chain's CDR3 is CASSFHLGSSYNEQFF. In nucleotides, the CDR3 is TGTGCCAGCAGTTTCCATCTTGGGAGCTCCTACAATGAGCAGTTCTTC.

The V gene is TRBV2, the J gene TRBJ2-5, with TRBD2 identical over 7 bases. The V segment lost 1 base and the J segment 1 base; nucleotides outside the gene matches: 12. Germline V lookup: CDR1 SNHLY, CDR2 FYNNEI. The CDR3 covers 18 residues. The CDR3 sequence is CASSEGALGGRAQETQYF. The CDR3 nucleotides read TGTGCCAGCAGTGAAGGGGCCCTGGGGGGGAGGGCCCAAGAGACCCAGTACTTC.

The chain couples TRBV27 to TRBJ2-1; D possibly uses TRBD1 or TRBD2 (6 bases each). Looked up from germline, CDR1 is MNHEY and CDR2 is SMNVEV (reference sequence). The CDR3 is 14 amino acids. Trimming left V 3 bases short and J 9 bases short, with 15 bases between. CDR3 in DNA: TGTGCCAGCAGTTTTGCTAGGGGGGCCATTGAGCAGTTCTTC. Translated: CASSFARGAIEQFF.